A selection of T cell receptor beta chains follows, all from one sample in a study of CD8 T cells in Susac syndrome. In TCRdb, the immunoSEQ multiplex PCR reads were re-called with MiXCR into one record per CDR3 protein. This sample has 160,000 or so distinct CDR3 sequences, with 90% to 95% found just once. Sequencing was performed on CD8+ T cells from PBMCs. The origin of the receptors is a human donor with multiple sclerosis. CDR3s include the opening cysteine and the closing phenylalanine or tryptophan. The order of the fields is V gene, D gene, J gene, clone size, CDR3 DNA, CDR3 protein. The D gene is left open where the match is weak. Not all rows give a size; the values are once, few, many and, for expanded clones, a class.

TRBV2	TRBD1	TRBJ2-7	-	TGTGCCAGCAGTTACAGGGGGCAAGACGAGCAGTACTTC	CASSYRGQDEQYF
TRBV29-1	-	TRBJ2-1	-	TGCAGCGTTGTAAGAGGGGTGAGCTCCTACAATGAGCAGTTCTTC	CSVVRGVSSYNEQFF
TRBV5-1	TRBD2	TRBJ2-1	-	TGCGCCAGCAGCTTGGTCCCGGGACTAGACAATGAGCAGTTCTTC	CASSLVPGLDNEQFF
TRBV12-3/TRBV12-4	TRBD1	TRBJ1-5	-	TGTGCCAGCAGTCCGGGACAGGGCGGTCAGCCCCAGCATTTT	CASSPGQGGQPQHF
TRBV28	-	TRBJ1-5	few	TGTGCCAGCAGTTTAACAGACAATCAGCCCCAGCATTTT	CASSLTDNQPQHF
TRBV7-9	TRBD2	TRBJ2-7	once	TGTGCCAGCAGCCCGGGACTAGCGGGAGAGTACGAGCAGTACTTC	CASSPGLAGEYEQYF
TRBV6-2/TRBV6-3	TRBD2	TRBJ2-3	-	TGTGCCAGCAGTCCCGCCCTAGCGGGAAGCACAGATACGCAGTATTTT	CASSPALAGSTDTQYF
TRBV14	-	TRBJ2-5	-	TGTGCCAGCAGCCAACACGGAGGGCAGACCCAGTACTTC	CASSQHGGQTQYF
TRBV29-1	-	TRBJ2-5	-	TGCAGCGTTGAAGACCTAACCGAGGTCCAAGAGACCCAGTACTTC	CSVEDLTEVQETQYF
TRBV12-5	-	TRBJ2-2	once	TGTGCTAGTGGTTTGTTACAGGGTCACACCGGGGAGCTGTTTTTT	CASGLLQGHTGELFF
TRBV6-5	TRBD2	TRBJ2-1	-	TGTGCCAGCAGCCAGCTATACGGCGGGGGAAATGAGCAGTTCTTC	CASSQLYGGGNEQFF
TRBV5-1	TRBD1	TRBJ2-5	-	TGCGCCAGCAGCTTGGCTCGGACAGGGGTGTATGGGGAGACCCAGTACTTC	CASSLARTGVYGETQYF
TRBV7-2	-	TRBJ1-5	-	TGTGCCAGCAGCTCCCTATTGAATCAGCCCCAGCATTTT	CASSSLLNQPQHF
TRBV7-8	-	TRBJ1-1	-	TGTGCCAGCAGCTCCCGTAGTAGCACTGAAGCTTTCTTT	CASSSRSSTEAFF
TRBV29-1	-	TRBJ2-1	-	TGCAGCGTTGAAGGTCTAGCGAAATACAATGAGCAGTTCTTC	CSVEGLAKYNEQFF
TRBV9	-	TRBJ2-4	-	TGTGCCAGCAGCGTAGGAGTGGGGGCTGGAAACATTCAGTACTTC	CASSVGVGAGNIQYF
TRBV9	-	TRBJ2-1	-	TGTGCCAGCAGCGTAGCCGGCTATACCTACAATGAGCAGTTCTTC	CASSVAGYTYNEQFF
TRBV29-1	-	TRBJ2-1	-	TGCAGCGTTGGGGAGGGGGGCGGTTACAATGAGCAGTTCTTC	CSVGEGGGYNEQFF
TRBV13	-	TRBJ2-7	-	TGTGCCAGCAGCTCCTCAACAGGGTTAGCCTCCTACGAGCAGTACTTC	CASSSSTGLASYEQYF
TRBV27	TRBD1	TRBJ2-3	-	TGTGCCAGCAGTACAGGGGCTGGCACAGATACGCAGTATTTT	CASSTGAGTDTQYF
TRBV29-1	-	TRBJ1-5	-	TGCAGCGCCATGGTTGTGGGTCAGCCCCAGCATTTT	CSAMVVGQPQHF
TRBV16	-	TRBJ2-5	-	TGTGCCAGCAGCCAATCGAGGCTTTGGCAGAAAGAGACCCAGTACTTC	CASSQSRLWQKETQYF
TRBV6-6	-	TRBJ1-3	once	TGTGCCAGCACCCCGGGGGACACCATATATTTT	CASTPGDTIYF
TRBV5-6	-	TRBJ2-1	-	TGTGCCAGCAGCTTGATGGACTCGCACAATGAGCAGTTCTTC	CASSLMDSHNEQFF
TRBV12-3/TRBV12-4	TRBD1	TRBJ1-1	-	TGTGCCAGCAGCACCGGGGACAGGGGCGCTGAAGCTTTCTTT	CASSTGDRGAEAFF
TRBV4-1	TRBD1	TRBJ1-2	-	TGCGCCAGCAGCCAATGGGCCGGGACAGACTATGGCTACACCTTC	CASSQWAGTDYGYTF
TRBV7-9	TRBD1	TRBJ2-1	once	TGTGCCAGCAGAAATTCCGGGACAGTTTACAATGAGCAGTTCTTC	CASRNSGTVYNEQFF
TRBV7-2	-	TRBJ2-5	-	TGTGCCAGCAGCGCAAACCGCCGGTTCCAAGAGACCCAGTACTTC	CASSANRRFQETQYF
TRBV12-3/TRBV12-4	-	TRBJ1-5	-	TGTGCCAGCAGTTTAAGGGGGGCTGGGGGCAATCAGCCCCAGCATTTT	CASSLRGAGGNQPQHF
TRBV20-1	-	TRBJ2-7	-	TGCAGTGCTACATCGCCCCTGGGGAGCTCCTACGAGCAGTACTTC	CSATSPLGSSYEQYF
TRBV9	-	TRBJ1-4	-	TGTGCCAGCAGCGTATCCGGGCCCAATGAAAAACTGTTTTTT	CASSVSGPNEKLFF
TRBV12-3/TRBV12-4	-	TRBJ1-1	-	TGTGCCAGCAGTTTGACGGCAGGGAACACTGAAGCTTTCTTT	CASSLTAGNTEAFF
TRBV30	-	TRBJ2-7	-	TGTGCCTGGAGTGTCGGGGACTCCTACGAGCAGTACTTC	CAWSVGDSYEQYF
TRBV10-3	-	TRBJ2-1	-	TGTGCCATCAGTGACTTCCTAGCGTCCGAGCAGTTCTTC	CAISDFLASEQFF
TRBV19	-	TRBJ2-7	-	TGTGCCAGTAGTATAGATCATGCGGATGACCTGGGGCAGTACTTC	CASSIDHADDLGQYF
TRBV3-1	-	TRBJ2-5	-	TGTGCCAGCAGATCCGTCGGGCAGGGACCCCAAGAGACCCAGTACTTC	CASRSVGQGPQETQYF
TRBV6-2/TRBV6-3	TRBD2	TRBJ2-5	once	TGTGCCAGCAGTTACTTTGGGACTAGCGGGGCGGAGACCCAGTACTTC	CASSYFGTSGAETQYF
TRBV7-2	-	TRBJ2-7	-	TGTGCCAGCAGCTCGGAGACGTACGAGCAGTACTTC	CASSSETYEQYF
TRBV19	TRBD2	TRBJ2-1	-	TGTGCCACCACTAGCGGGGGGGCCGTTAATGAGCAGTTCTTC	CATTSGGAVNEQFF
TRBV20-1	-	TRBJ2-7	-	TGCAGTGTTGCCCCAGACAGTCCCTACGAGCAGTACTTC	CSVAPDSPYEQYF
TRBV29-1	TRBD1	TRBJ1-1	-	TGCAGCGTTGCCCCGACAGGGCCGGGGACTGAAGCTTTCTTT	CSVAPTGPGTEAFF
TRBV18	-	TRBJ1-5	-	TGTGCCAGCTCACCTAGGCCTTCTGGTCAGCCCCAGCATTTT	CASSPRPSGQPQHF
TRBV23-1	-	TRBJ1-4	-	TGCGCCAGCAGTCAATCCGAGTATCTGGGGGAAAAACTGTTTTTT	CASSQSEYLGEKLFF
TRBV29-1	TRBD2	TRBJ2-3	-	TGCAGCGTTGAGACTAGCGGGAGCTCTCTAACCCCTTTTAGCACAGATACGCAGTATTTT	CSVETSGSSLTPFSTDTQYF
TRBV5-4	-	TRBJ2-7	-	TGTGCCAGCAGCTTGGGGGGCTCGAAGGGCGAGCAGTACTTC	CASSLGGSKGEQYF
TRBV15	-	TRBJ1-1	-	TGTGCCACCGAGGGGGAGAACACTGAAGCTTTCTTT	CATEGENTEAFF
TRBV3-1	TRBD1	TRBJ2-4	-	TGTGCCAGCAGCCAAGAGGTCTTGGTCCACAGGGGGCTGGCCAAAAACATTCAGTACTTC	CASSQEVLVHRGLAKNIQYF
TRBV3-1	TRBD2	TRBJ2-1	once	TGTGCCAGCAGCCCGAACTTAGCGGGATCCTACAATGAGCAGTTCTTC	CASSPNLAGSYNEQFF
TRBV19	-	TRBJ1-5	-	TGTGCCAGTAGTCTAGGGGCAGCACTCCAGCATTTT	CASSLGAALQHF
TRBV29-1	-	TRBJ2-1	-	TGCAGCGCCGGGGTCCCGGGGAGCTACAATGAGCAGTTCTTC	CSAGVPGSYNEQFF
TRBV5-4	-	TRBJ2-3	-	TGTGCCAGCAGCTGGGGGCCCGGGGGAGGAGATACGCAGTATTTT	CASSWGPGGGDTQYF
TRBV6-2/TRBV6-3	-	TRBJ1-2	-	TGTGCCTGCCTCGACAGAACATACTATGGCTACACCTTC	CACLDRTYYGYTF
TRBV30	-	TRBJ2-7	-	TGTGCCTGGAGTCAACAGGGTGGGTCCTACGAGCAGTACTTC	CAWSQQGGSYEQYF
TRBV20-1	TRBD2	TRBJ2-7	-	TGCAGTGGGGAGGGACGGACCTCCTACGAGCAGTACTTC	CSGEGRTSYEQYF
TRBV27	-	TRBJ1-1	-	TGTGCCAGCAGTGAATGGGGGCTGGGGAACACTGAAGCTTTCTTT	CASSEWGLGNTEAFF